The TCR beta chain under discussion was sequenced for a study of beta chain features in type 1 diabetes. This clone was seen a handful of times. The study reverse transcribed the entire isolated RNA, so it sequenced expressed TCRB transcripts. Method: immunoSEQ multiplex PCR; TCRdb's copy keeps in-frame clones and lacks some. Among about 220,000 clones listed, about a tenth were seen once. CDR1 is SGHTA and CDR2 is FQGNSA in the germline V gene. V lost 6 bases, J lost 6 bases, and 2 bases stayed unmatched. CDR3 length: 14 amino acids. The chain links TRBV7-2 to TRBJ2-1, with 13 bases aligning to TRBD2. The TCR was taken from a man aged 18 to 30 in good health. The specimen was central memory CD4+ T cells from blood. The CDR3 DNA reads as TGTGCCAGCAGTCGGACTAGCGGGAGCAATGAGCAGTTCTTC. Translation gives CASSRTSGSNEQFF.